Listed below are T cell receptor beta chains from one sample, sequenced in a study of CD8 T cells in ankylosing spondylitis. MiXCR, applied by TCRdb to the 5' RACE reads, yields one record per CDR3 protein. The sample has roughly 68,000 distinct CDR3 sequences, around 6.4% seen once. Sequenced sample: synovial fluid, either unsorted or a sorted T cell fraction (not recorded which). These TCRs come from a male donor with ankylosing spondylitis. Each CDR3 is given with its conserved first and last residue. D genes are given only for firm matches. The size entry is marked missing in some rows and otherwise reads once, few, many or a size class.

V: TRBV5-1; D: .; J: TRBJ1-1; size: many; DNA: TGCGCCAGCAGCTTGGGGACAGTCAACACTGAAGCTTTCTTT; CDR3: CASSLGTVNTEAFF
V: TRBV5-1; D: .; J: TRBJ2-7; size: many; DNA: TGCGCCAGCAGTGGGGACGGAAACTACGAGCAGTACTTC; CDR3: CASSGDGNYEQYF
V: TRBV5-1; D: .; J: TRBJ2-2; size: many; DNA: TGCGCCAGCAGCTACAGCGCCGATACGAACACCGGGGAGCTGTTTTTT; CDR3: CASSYSADTNTGELFF
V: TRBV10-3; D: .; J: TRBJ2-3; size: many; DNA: TGTGCCATCAGGGCGGACTGGGGCCGTACGCAGTATTTT; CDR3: CAIRADWGRTQYF
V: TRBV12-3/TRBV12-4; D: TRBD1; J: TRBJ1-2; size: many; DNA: TGTGCCAGCAAGAGACAGGGAGTTTTTAACTATGGCTACACCTTC; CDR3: CASKRQGVFNYGYTF
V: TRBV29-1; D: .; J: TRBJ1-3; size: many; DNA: TGCAGCGTTGAATCAGGGGACTCTGGAAACACCATATATTTT; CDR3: CSVESGDSGNTIYF
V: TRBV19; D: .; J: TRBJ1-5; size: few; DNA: TGTGCCAGTAGTGGCGGATTCCCTGGGCCCCAGCATTTT; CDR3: CASSGGFPGPQHF
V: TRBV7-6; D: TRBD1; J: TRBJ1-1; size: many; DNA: TGTGCCAGCAGCCCCGGACAGGGCTATACTGAAGCTTTCTTT; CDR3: CASSPGQGYTEAFF
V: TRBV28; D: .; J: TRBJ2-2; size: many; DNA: TGTGCCAGCAGTCTGGGAGGTTTAGCGAACACCGGGGAGCTGTTTTTT; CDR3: CASSLGGLANTGELFF
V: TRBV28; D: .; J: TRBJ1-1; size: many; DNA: TGTGCCAGCAGTCTTAGGATTAACACTGAAGCTTTCTTT; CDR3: CASSLRINTEAFF
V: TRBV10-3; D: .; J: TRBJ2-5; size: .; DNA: TGTGCCATCAGTGATCGAGGCAACCAAGGGGAGACCCAGTACTTC; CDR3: CAISDRGNQGETQYF
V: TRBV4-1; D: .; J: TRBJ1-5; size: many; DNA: TGCGCCAGCAGCCAAGATGGAAGGTTTCATCAGCCCCAGCATTTT; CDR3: CASSQDGRFHQPQHF
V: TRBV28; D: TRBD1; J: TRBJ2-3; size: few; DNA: TGTGCCAGCAGAGGGACAGGGCCAGATACGCAGTATTTT; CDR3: CASRGTGPDTQYF
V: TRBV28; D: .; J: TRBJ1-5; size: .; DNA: TGTGCCAGCGCTACGAGGGTGGTTAGCAATCAGCCCCAGCATTTT; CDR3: CASATRVVSNQPQHF
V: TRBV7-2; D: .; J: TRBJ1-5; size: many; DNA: TGTGCCAGCAGCCCTCAGGGACGAGATCAGCCCCAGCATTTT; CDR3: CASSPQGRDQPQHF
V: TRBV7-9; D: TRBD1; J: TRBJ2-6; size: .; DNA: TGTGCCAGCAGCAGGGGGCCCCCTTACTCTGGGGCCAACGTCCTGACTTTC; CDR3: CASSRGPPYSGANVLTF
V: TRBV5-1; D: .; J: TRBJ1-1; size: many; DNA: TGCGCCAGCAGTAACGGTATGAACACTGAAGCTTTCTTT; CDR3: CASSNGMNTEAFF
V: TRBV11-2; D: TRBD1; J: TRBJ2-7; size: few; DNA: TGTGCCAGCTCCAGTGGACAGGGATTATTACAGTACTTC; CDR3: CASSSGQGLLQYF
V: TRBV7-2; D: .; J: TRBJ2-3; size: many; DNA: TGTGCCAGCAGCTTAATTGCGGGAACGACAGATACGCAGTATTTT; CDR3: CASSLIAGTTDTQYF
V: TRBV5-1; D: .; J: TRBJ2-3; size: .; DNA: TGCGCCAGCAGCTTGGCCGACAGGAGCACAGATACGCAGTATTTT; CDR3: CASSLADRSTDTQYF
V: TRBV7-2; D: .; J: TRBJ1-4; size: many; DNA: TGTGCCAGCAGCTTAATGGAGGGGGGTAGACTGTTTTTT; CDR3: CASSLMEGGRLFF
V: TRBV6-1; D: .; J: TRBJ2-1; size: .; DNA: TGTGCCTCCCAGAGGGACCGAATAATCGCCAATGAGCAGTTCTTC; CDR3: CASQRDRIIANEQFF
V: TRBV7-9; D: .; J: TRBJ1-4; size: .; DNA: TGTGCCAGCACCCGAGGGGAAAAACTGTTTTTT; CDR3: CASTRGEKLFF
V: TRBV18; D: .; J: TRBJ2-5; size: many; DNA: TGTGCCAGCTCACCATTTGTTGACTACCAAGAGACCCAGTACTTC; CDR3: CASSPFVDYQETQYF
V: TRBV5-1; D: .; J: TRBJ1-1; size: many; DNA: TGCGCCAGCAGCTTGCGTTTGGGTACTGAAGCTTTCTTT; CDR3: CASSLRLGTEAFF
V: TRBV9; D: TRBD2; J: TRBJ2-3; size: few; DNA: TGTGCCAGCAGCGCCCCGGGACTAGCGGCTTGGGAGGATACGCAGTATTTT; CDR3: CASSAPGLAAWEDTQYF
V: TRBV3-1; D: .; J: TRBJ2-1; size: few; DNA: TGTGCCAGCAGCCTCTCGCGGGCGGACTACAATGAGCAGTTCTTC; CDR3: CASSLSRADYNEQFF
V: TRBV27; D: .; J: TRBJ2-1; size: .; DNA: TGTGCCAGCAGTTTATCAGGGTACAGCTCCTACAATGAGCAGTTCTTC; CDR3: CASSLSGYSSYNEQFF